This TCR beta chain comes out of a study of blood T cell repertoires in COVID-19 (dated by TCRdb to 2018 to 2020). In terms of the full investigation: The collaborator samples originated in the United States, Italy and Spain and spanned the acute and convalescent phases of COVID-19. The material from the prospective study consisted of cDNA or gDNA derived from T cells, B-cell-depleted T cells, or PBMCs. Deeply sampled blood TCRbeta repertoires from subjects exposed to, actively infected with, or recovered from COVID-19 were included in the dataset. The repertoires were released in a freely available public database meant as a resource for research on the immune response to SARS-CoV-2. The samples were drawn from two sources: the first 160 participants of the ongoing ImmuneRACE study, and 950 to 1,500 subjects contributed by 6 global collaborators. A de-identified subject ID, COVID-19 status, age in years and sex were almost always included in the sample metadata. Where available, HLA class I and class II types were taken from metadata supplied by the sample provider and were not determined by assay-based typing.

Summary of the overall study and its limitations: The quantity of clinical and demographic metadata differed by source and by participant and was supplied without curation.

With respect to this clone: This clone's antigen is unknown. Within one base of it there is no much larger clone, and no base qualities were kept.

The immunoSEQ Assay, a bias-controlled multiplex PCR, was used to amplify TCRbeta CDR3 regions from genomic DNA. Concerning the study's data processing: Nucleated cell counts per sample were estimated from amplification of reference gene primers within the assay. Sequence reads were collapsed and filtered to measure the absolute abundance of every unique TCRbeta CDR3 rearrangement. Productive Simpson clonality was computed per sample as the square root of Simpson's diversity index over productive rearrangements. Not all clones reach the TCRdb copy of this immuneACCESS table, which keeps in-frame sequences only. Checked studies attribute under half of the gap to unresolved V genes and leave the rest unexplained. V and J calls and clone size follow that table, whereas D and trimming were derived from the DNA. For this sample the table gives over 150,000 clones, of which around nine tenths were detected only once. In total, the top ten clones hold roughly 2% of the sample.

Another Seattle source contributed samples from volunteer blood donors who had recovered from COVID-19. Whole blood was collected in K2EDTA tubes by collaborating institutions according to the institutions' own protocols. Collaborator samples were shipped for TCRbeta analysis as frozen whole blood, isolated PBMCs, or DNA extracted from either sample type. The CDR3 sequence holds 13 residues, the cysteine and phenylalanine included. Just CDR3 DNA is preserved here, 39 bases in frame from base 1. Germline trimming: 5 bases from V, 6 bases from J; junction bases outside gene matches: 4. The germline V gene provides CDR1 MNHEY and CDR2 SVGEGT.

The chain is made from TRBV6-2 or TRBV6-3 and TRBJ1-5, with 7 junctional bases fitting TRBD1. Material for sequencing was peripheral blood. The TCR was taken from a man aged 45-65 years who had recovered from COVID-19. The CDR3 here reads CASSGDRVQPQHF. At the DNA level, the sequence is TGTGCCAGCAGTGGCGACAGGGTTCAGCCCCAGCATTTT.